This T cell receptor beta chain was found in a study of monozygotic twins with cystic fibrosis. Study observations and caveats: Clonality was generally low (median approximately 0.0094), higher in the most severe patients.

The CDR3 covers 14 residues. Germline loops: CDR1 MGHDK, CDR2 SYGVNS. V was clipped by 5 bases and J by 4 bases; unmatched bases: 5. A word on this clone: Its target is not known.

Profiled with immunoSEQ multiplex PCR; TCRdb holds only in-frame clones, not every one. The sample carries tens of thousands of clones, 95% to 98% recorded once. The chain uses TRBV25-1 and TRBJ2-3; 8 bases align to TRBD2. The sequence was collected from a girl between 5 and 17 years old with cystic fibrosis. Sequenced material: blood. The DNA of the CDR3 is TGTGCCAGCAGTACTCCCGGGGGGGCAGATACGCAGTATTTT. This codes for CASSTPGGADTQYF.